This TCR beta chain came from a study of cytomegalovirus exposure and HLA in healthy donors. This CDR3 has 14 amino acids. Germline CDR1 is SGHDT and CDR2 is YYEEEE. Trimming took 0 bases from V and 9 from J, leaving 16 bases between them. Use of 60 Vbeta and 13 Jbeta primers characterized the PCR. Repertoires were generated with immunoSEQ multiplex PCR, while TCRdb's copy carries only in-frame clones and drops some. The sample contains around 100,000 clones, around 61% of which appear only once. This TCR was recovered from a woman aged 50 to 65 in good health and CMV-seronegative. The rearrangement uses TRBV5-6 and TRBJ2-7; D not certain. Sequencing input: PBMCs. The CDR3 is CASSLGVAQTGQYF. The CDR3 bases are TGTGCCAGCAGCTTGGGAGTAGCCCAAACGGGGCAGTACTTC.